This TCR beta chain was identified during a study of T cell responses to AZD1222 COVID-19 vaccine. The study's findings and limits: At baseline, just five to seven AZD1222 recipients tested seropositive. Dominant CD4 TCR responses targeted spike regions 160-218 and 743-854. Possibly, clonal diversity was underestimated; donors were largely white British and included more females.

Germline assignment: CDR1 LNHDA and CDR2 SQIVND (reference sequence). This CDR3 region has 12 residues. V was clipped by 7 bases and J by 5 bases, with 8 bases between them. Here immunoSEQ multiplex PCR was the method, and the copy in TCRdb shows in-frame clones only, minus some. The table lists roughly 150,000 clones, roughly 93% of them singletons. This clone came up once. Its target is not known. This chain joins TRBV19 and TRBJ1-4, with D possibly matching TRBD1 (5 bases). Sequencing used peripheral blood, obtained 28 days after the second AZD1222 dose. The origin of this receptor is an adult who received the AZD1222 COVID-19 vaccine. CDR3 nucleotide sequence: TGTGCCAGTATGGCAGGGAATGAAAAACTGTTTTTT. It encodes CASMAGNEKLFF.